This TCR beta chain is drawn from a study of blood T cell repertoires in COVID-19. About the research overall: From the United States, Italy and Spain came samples of acute and convalescent COVID-19. T cells, B-cell-depleted T cells, or PBMCs supplied cDNA or gDNA.

Original data processing: Amplified reference gene primers provided the basis for estimating nucleated cell counts. Sequencing used immunoSEQ multiplex PCR; TCRdb keeps in-frame clones, though not all of them. V, J and clone size are those of that table, while D and trimming were read from the DNA. The data hold some 160,000 clones, with about 89% observed a single time. Sequencing input: peripheral blood. This clonotype originated in a man between 60 and 75 years old with acute or convalescent COVID-19.

The CDR3 region has the DNA TGTGCCAGCAGCCTTGGGAGAGAGTCTTTCTTT. It encodes CASSLGRESFF. This chain joins TRBV5-4 and TRBJ1-1, with D uncertain. CDR3 size: 11 residues. V was cut by 4 bases and J by 12 bases, with 13 bases left in between. Germline lookup yields CDR1 SGHNT and CDR2 YYREEE (reference sequence). The full variable domain, with the rest looked up from reference TRBV5-4 and TRBJ1-1, is ETGVTQSPTHLIKTRGQQVTLRCSSQSGHNTVSWYQQALGQGPQFIFQYYREEENGRGNFPPRFSGLQFPNYSSELNVNALELDDSALYLCASSLGRESFFGQGTRLTVV.